This T cell receptor beta chain is drawn from a study of regulatory T cells in long-lasting Graves disease (TCRdb year 2021). The study in broad terms: Antithyroid drugs had been taken for less than 3 months by newly diagnosed Graves' disease patients. Peripheral blood TCR sequencing and RNA sequencing compared persistent Graves' disease patients with newly diagnosed Graves' disease patients. The study took place in China and was registered as a clinical trial. A total of roughly 33 samples were covered by TCR sequencing, comprising approximately 13 persistent and approximately 20 newly diagnosed Graves' disease patients. Broad study findings and their caveats: The study examined only peripheral blood because the primary lesion, thyroid tissue, could not be accessed. Lower TCR Shannon entropy and fewer highly expanded clones were observed in persistent Graves' disease patients than in newly diagnosed patients, which suggested clonal expansion. Sequencing and analysis were limited to the TCR beta chain. A larger number of public clonotypes was shared among persistent patients (2,741) than among newly diagnosed patients (around 890). The authors noted that the small sample size was a limitation that may lower accuracy. Preferential use of TRBV28, TRBJ1-2 and TRBJ2-5 was observed in persistent disease, whereas TRBV20-1 and TRBJ2-1 were favored in newly diagnosed disease.

Libraries were built with multiplex PCR. Sequencing was carried out with an Illumina HiSeq 4000. To build TCR beta libraries, CDR3 regions were amplified by Arm-PCR using iRepertoire HTBI primers. Gel purification was performed on PCR products prior to sequencing. Turning to the authors' computational methods: Across samples, 55 to 80 TRBV and 13 to 15 TRBJ segments were identified and used for gene usage analysis of CDR3 amino acid clonotypes. COPE and FqMerger were used to merge the filtered high-quality paired reads into contigs. BLAST was used to align contigs to IMGT TRBV, TRBD and TRBJ reference genes, and CDR3 was defined according to IMGT. Clonotypes above 0.1% frequency were classified as highly expanded clones. Shannon entropy served as the measure of repertoire diversity, while the Gini coefficient captured V-J evenness. A clonotype found in more than one individual was treated as public. TCRdb ran its own pipeline on the public reads, namely fastp trimming at Q25 and MiXCR clone calling, and kept in-frame beta chains. Rows are combined by CDR3 protein, so each entry shows the most common genes and DNA. The V and J calls, along with clone size, are taken from TCRdb and not from the paper's own processing. The sample has under 800,000 distinct CDR3 sequences on record, approximately 15% of them singletons. The top ten clones comprise 18% of the sample.

About this clonotype: Which antigen it targets is not known. No quality values exist for individual bases; no much larger clone is one base distant.

CDR3 length: 15 amino acids, cysteine to phenylalanine. Left in the record is the CDR3 DNA by itself, 45 bases read in frame from the first base. As encoded in the germline V gene (reference sequence), CDR1 is SGHKS while CDR2 is YYEKEE. V sheds 4 bases and J sheds 4 bases, leaving 17 bases between their ends. According to the study, the label for this sample's time point signals: newly diagnosed GD, antithyroid drugs for less than 3 months. RNA was extracted from PBMCs in TRIzol for both TCR sequencing and RNA sequencing. Graves' disease was diagnosed according to American Thyroid Association guidelines. Patients for the study were recruited at an endocrinology department in Xi'an, China. Each patient gave about 9.1 milliliters of peripheral blood, collected in an EDTA anticoagulant tube. Ficoll Paque Plus density gradient separation was used to isolate PBMCs, and no additional T cell sorting was done. RNA quality was checked with an Agilent 2100 Bioanalyzer and agarose gel, and concentration with a NanoDrop 2000.

The same sample was also studied in work on T cells in Graves' hyperthyroidism and ophthalmopathy. The second study also describes: A patient counted as having stable Graves' hyperthyroidism if no progression to ophthalmopathy occurred over 18 months of follow-up. Hyperthyroidism patients were aged 18 to 65 years and newly diagnosed, with disease duration of less than 2 months. Any patient with an uncontrolled infection, another autoimmune disease, pregnancy or lactation was excluded. Diagnoses were based on clinical symptoms, serum thyroxine and TRAb, thyroid ultrasound and orbital computed tomography. A first-round RT-PCR of the TCR CDR3 used the HTBI primer set with the Qiagen OneStep RT-PCR kit. Most expanded thyroid clonotypes (frequency above 0.001) were also detected in blood, suggesting blood repertoires may reflect thyroid immune responses. A 13 V-J signature model separated ophthalmopathy from stable hyperthyroidism, with approximately 86% sensitivity and just under 84% specificity in cross-validation and 80%/75% in testing. During validation, the model predicted progression to ophthalmopathy a median of around 6 months ahead of onset, with approximately 70% sensitivity and 72.22% specificity. To identify distinguishing TCR V-J signatures, a discovery cohort of around 100 patients was used, comprising roughly 45 with Graves' ophthalmopathy and around 57 with stable Graves' hyperthyroidism. Whether ophthalmopathy could be predicted prospectively was tested in an independent validation cohort made up of fewer than 20 hyperthyroidism patients plus 17 patients who later progressed to ophthalmopathy. The roughly 99 discovery patients were divided at random into training and test sets in a 7:3 ratio. Thyroid tissue and blood T-cell repertoires from roughly 6 Graves' hyperthyroidism patients were also compared in the study. After sampling, hyperthyroidism patients received methimazole starting at 30 mg daily, and ophthalmopathy patients received high-dose intravenous methylprednisolone. Libraries were constructed in a second round of multiplex PCR, after which size selection and purification were performed. Sequencing of the libraries was done on an Illumina HiSeq2000 using paired-end 100 bp reads. SOAPnuke was used to process the raw data, throwing out any read that contained adapters or uncalled bases, had a mean Phred below 15, or lacked an exact constant-primer or identifier match. COPE v1.2.5 was used to merge high-quality paired reads, and clonotypes were defined as unique nucleotide sequences. MiTCR v1.1 was used to align the clonotypes against IMGT TRBV, TRBD and TRBJ reference segments. Analysis was restricted to V-J combinations with a frequency above 0.0001, which covered over 98% of repertoires. The TCS score was defined as the ratio of F50 (clonal expansion) to E x V (chaos), calculated using BLOSUM62-based TCRdist between CDR3 peptides within each V-J. Welch's t-statistics and random forest reduced around 520 V-J features to fewer than 15, which were used in a naive Bayes classifier (R e1071). Sample size was not statistically predetermined, and blinding of investigators to group allocation was not performed. The paper reports TCR Vbeta CDR3 sequencing of over 130 peripheral blood samples: 40 or so ophthalmopathy, some 80 hyperthyroidism and around 17 progressor patients.

The rearrangement joined TRBV5-5 to TRBJ1-1, with TRBD1 tentatively as D gene (5 bases match). Sequencing used peripheral blood mononuclear cells (PBMCs), obtained at new diagnosis, from a patient treated with antithyroid drugs. The receptor was isolated from a woman in her 30s with Graves disease. Donor details come from another sample of the same person, matched by shared clones. In nucleotide form, the sequence is TGTGCCAGCAGCGACAGTTTGCAAAGGAGCACTGAAGCTTTCTTT. This is translated as CASSDSLQRSTEAFF. The full variable domain, with segments outside the CDR3 supplied by the reference TRBV5-5 and TRBJ1-1 proteins, appears as DAGVTQSPTHLIKTRGQQVTLRCSPISGHKSVSWYQQVLGQGPQFIFQYYEKEERGRGNFPDRFSARQFPNYSSELNVNALLLGDSALYLCASSDSLQRSTEAFFGQGTRLTVV.